The 25 T cell receptor beta chains in this list originate from one sample, sequenced in a study of metastatic and nonmetastatic thyroid tumors. Every patient was untreated before thyroid surgery. TCRdb re-processed the PCR reads through MiXCR. The top ten hold around 31% of the sample, which has 15,000 or so clones, roughly 12% seen once. Sequenced material: blood. The source is a female donor with papillary thyroid cancer or a benign thyroid nodule (not recorded which). Some clones in this sample may be carry-over from other donors' samples.

Many counts were recorded for this clone. The J gene is TRBJ1-5, the V gene TRBV19, with unresolved D. This CDR3 is 13 amino acids long. V was cut by 3 bases and J by 4 bases, with 7 bases left in between. In germline, CDR1 is LNHDA, CDR2 SQIVND (reference sequence). CDR3 in amino acids: CASSISWNQPQHF. CDR3 DNA: TGTGCCAGTAGTATTTCCTGGAATCAGCCCCAGCATTTT.

This clone appeared a few times. The chain links TRBV27 to TRBJ1-1; weak D call: TRBD1 (5 bases). Germline CDR1 is MNHEY and CDR2 is SMNVEV (reference sequence). Trimming took 3 bases from V and 13 from J, leaving 18 bases between them. The CDR3 is 13 amino acids. In DNA, the CDR3 is TGTGCCAGCAGTTTTCACGGGACCGCTGTGGATTTCTTT. Translation gives CASSFHGTAVDFF.

The V and J genes are TRBV6-2 or TRBV6-3 and TRBJ2-7, with D tentatively TRBD2 (6 bases). The V gene's germline CDR1 is MNHEY and CDR2 SVGEGT. Trimming stripped 2 bases from V and 3 bases from J, with 14 bases between. The CDR3 is 15 amino acids. This chain's CDR3 is CASSYTRRAGYEQYF. The CDR3 DNA follows: TGTGCCAGCAGTTACACTCGGAGAGCGGGCTACGAGCAGTACTTC.

V is TRBV12-3 or TRBV12-4 and J is TRBJ1-6, with D possibly matching TRBD1 (6 bases). The CDR3 is made up of 14 amino acids. V was shortened by 6 bases and J by 10 bases, with 16 bases between the two germline ends. CDR3 coding DNA: TGTGCCAGCAGCCTCACAGGGACGGCGTCACCCCTCCACTTT. Translated: CASSLTGTASPLHF.

This clone was detected only a few times. The rearrangement joins TRBV28 to TRBJ1-6; the match to TRBD1 covers 9 bases. This CDR3 contains 14 residues. The J segment lost 11 bases and the V segment lost 6 bases, leaving 8 bases of the junction unmatched. Germline assignment: CDR1 MDHEN and CDR2 SYDVKM. In nucleotides, the CDR3 is TGTGCCAGCAGACCCACAGGGGGCAGAGCACCCCTCCACTTT. Translating gives CASRPTGGRAPLHF.

This clone has just a few counts. The same CDR3 is also encoded by other DNA sequences in this sample. The chain employs TRBV27 and TRBJ2-7; 8 nucleotides line up with TRBD2. The germline CDR1 and CDR2 sequences are MNHEY and SMNVEV (reference sequence). V lost 10 bases, J lost 4 bases, and 18 bases stayed unmatched. This CDR3 is built from 16 residues. The CDR3 DNA reads TGTGCCACATCCCCCGGCGCGGGAGGAGTAATATACGAGCAGTACTTC. Amino acid sequence: CATSPGAGGVIYEQYF.

The table lists this clone with a few counts. This sequence joins TRBV6-2 or TRBV6-3 and TRBJ1-2; TRBD1 might be the D (5 bases). This CDR3 is built from 15 residues. Trimming pared 2 bases from V and 2 bases from J, leaving 12 bases between. Germline CDR1 reads MNHEY; CDR2 reads SVGEGT. For the CDR3, the DNA is TGTGCCAGCAGTTACGGGGCATGTATCAACTATGGCTACACCTTC. This sequence encodes CASSYGACINYGYTF.

This clone has a count of ten or more. The chain is built from TRBV2 and TRBJ1-1; D is ambiguous. There are 12 residues in the CDR3. Germline values: CDR1 SNHLY, CDR2 FYNNEI. With 7 bases removed from V and 0 bases from J, the gap between germline ends came to 6 bases. The CDR3 loop reads CASNEMNTEAFF. The CDR3, as DNA: TGTGCCAGCAACGAGATGAACACTGAAGCTTTCTTT.

This clone appeared many times. The rearrangement joins TRBV19 to TRBJ2-1, with 10 nucleotides matching TRBD2. Trimming cost V 2 bases and J 0 bases; bases outside gene matches: 10. Per the germline V gene, CDR1 is LNHDA and CDR2 is SQIVND (reference sequence). The CDR3 spans 19 residues. The CDR3 loop is CASSIWGLAGVRSYNEQFF. The CDR3 DNA reads as TGTGCCAGTAGTATATGGGGTCTAGCGGGAGTCCGCTCCTACAATGAGCAGTTCTTC.

This clone was detected many times. V is TRBV6-1 and J is TRBJ1-1; 8 nucleotides match TRBD1. Germline CDR1 MNHNS, CDR2 SASEGT. The junction had 0 bases not matched to a gene; V was cut back by 6 bases and J by 3 bases. The CDR3 is 12 amino acids. This chain's CDR3 is CASRDRDTEAFF. The CDR3 coding sequence is TGTGCCAGCAGGGACAGGGACACTGAAGCTTTCTTT.

This clone was counted at least ten times. The V and J genes are TRBV7-9 and TRBJ1-1; unclear D gene. CDR1 SEHNR and CDR2 FQNEAQ come from the germline V gene (reference sequence). The V end lost 3 bases, the J end lost 1 base, and 9 bases lay between the germline ends. CDR3 length: 14 residues. CDR3 amino acids: CASSFLGPNTEAFF. The DNA of the CDR3 is TGTGCCAGCAGCTTCTTAGGGCCGAACACTGAAGCTTTCTTT.

This clone counts as medium-sized. The gene calls are TRBV6-4 and TRBJ2-1; 8 nucleotides match TRBD2. This CDR3 has 15 amino acids. Germline CDR1 MRHNA, CDR2 SNTAGT. V lost 3 bases and J lost 6; bases outside the gene matches: 7. The CDR3 loop is CASSESGSSGNEQFF. The CDR3 DNA reads as TGTGCCAGCAGTGAGAGCGGGAGTTCAGGCAATGAGCAGTTCTTC.

This clone was detected a few times. The chain couples TRBV27 to TRBJ2-1, with D maybe TRBD2 (5 bases). Trimming shortened V by 1 base and J by 10 bases, and 14 bases separated the two germline ends. CDR1 and CDR2 from the germline V gene are MNHEY and SMNVEV (reference sequence). The CDR3 covers 14 residues. The CDR3 nucleotides are TGTGCCAGCAGTTTATTAGACCGGGTAGCGGAGCAGTTCTTC. Its translation: CASSLLDRVAEQFF.

In this sample, this clone turned up a few times. A junction end diverges from the germline sequence, so it may reflect a read error. This sequence joins TRBV6-1 and TRBJ1-2, with D unresolved. CDR3 length: 15 amino acids. The germline V gene encodes CDR1 MNHNS and CDR2 SASEGT. The CDR3 loop is CASSPVAWVSYVYTF. For the CDR3, the DNA is TGTGCCAGCAGTCCCGTAGCGTGGGTTAGCTATGTCTACACCTTC.

V usage is TRBV11-2 and J usage is TRBJ2-7; 9 bases agree with TRBD1. Germline assignment: CDR1 SGHAT and CDR2 FQNNGV. V lost 5 bases, J lost 13 bases, and 12 bases stayed unmatched. The length of the CDR3 is 13 residues. The CDR3 here is CASSRGTGYDHYF. The DNA for the CDR3 is TGTGCCAGCAGCCGTGGGACAGGGTACGATCATTACTTC.

This clone was seen many times. This chain links TRBV10-3 with TRBJ1-3; no definite D call. The CDR3 covers 15 residues. Trimming cost V 4 bases and J 0 bases, with 10 bases left between them. CDR1 ENHRY and CDR2 SYGVKD come from the germline V gene. The CDR3 bases are TGTGCCATCAGTGGGCGAGGGAACTCTGGAAACACCATATATTTT. Its translation is CAISGRGNSGNTIYF.

The rearrangement joins TRBV12-3 or TRBV12-4 to TRBJ2-1; D gene ambiguous. Trimming took 6 bases from V and 8 from J, leaving 14 bases between them. The CDR3 contains 13 residues. For the CDR3, the DNA is TGTGCCAGCAGCGAATCCCCGTCCCATGAGCAGTTCTTC. Its protein product is CASSESPSHEQFF.

This clone was seen ten or more times. The chain uses TRBV9 and TRBJ2-3, with D unclear. The CDR3 contains 13 residues. Deletions cut 3 bases from V and 11 bases from J, with 16 bases between. Germline V gives CDR1 SGDLS, CDR2 YYNGEE. Here the CDR3 DNA reads TGTGCCAGCAGCGCCGGACCCGCCTCGGTGCAGTATTTT. It codes for CASSAGPASVQYF.

This clone came up many times. The chain couples TRBV18 to TRBJ1-6; the D gene is possibly TRBD1 (5 bases). Per germline, CDR1 KGHSH and CDR2 LQKENI. With 5 bases removed from V and 5 bases from J, the gap between germline ends came to 10 bases. This CDR3 contains 14 residues. DNA for the CDR3: TGTGCCAGCTCATCCCAGGGAGATAATTCACCCCTCCACTTT. This translates into CASSSQGDNSPLHF.

This chain links TRBV7-8 with TRBJ2-2, with 10 positions matching TRBD1. The CDR3 runs to 16 residues. With 3 bases clipped from V and 4 bases from J, the junction kept 5 bases outside the gene matches. Germline V gene sequence: CDR1 SGHVS, CDR2 FQNEAQ. The CDR3 DNA sequence: TGTGCCAGCAGCTTCACCGGGACAGGGGTCACCGGGGAGCTGTTTTTT. It encodes CASSFTGTGVTGELFF.

Details on this clone: Compared with germline, one end of the junction differs, possibly owing to a read error. The DNA for the CDR3 is TGCGCCAGCAGCCGGTACAGGAACACCGGGGAGCCGTTTTTT. It encodes CASSRYRNTGEPFF. The chain uses TRBV6-9 and TRBJ2-2, with D perhaps TRBD1 or TRBD2 (5 bases each). This CDR3 comprises 14 residues. The V gene's germline CDR1 is MNHGY and CDR2 SVAAGI.

In its sample, this clone was seen once. The chain joins TRBV30 to TRBJ2-7; D is ambiguous. The V and J ends lost 2 bases and 3 bases respectively, with 26 bases between them. The CDR3 runs 18 residues. Germline loops: CDR1 GTSNPN, CDR2 SVGIG (reference sequence). CDR3 nucleotide sequence: TGTGCCTGGAGTAGTAAGAGGTACGGTACTCTGTCTCGCTACGAGCAGTACTTC. Amino acid sequence: CAWSSKRYGTLSRYEQYF.

Worth noting for this clone: This same CDR3 is encoded by further DNA sequences in the sample. This chain joins TRBV5-1 and TRBJ2-1, with a weak D call TRBD1 (6 bases). The CDR3 is 18 residues long. V was shortened by 1 base and J by 5 bases, with 22 bases between the two germline ends. Looked up from germline, CDR1 is SGHRS and CDR2 is YFSETQ. The CDR3 loop is CASSLFLSGTGLDNEQFF. As DNA, the CDR3 is TGCGCCAGCAGCTTGTTCCTCTCTGGTACAGGGTTAGACAATGAGCAGTTCTTC. Full variable domain (remainder filled in from reference TRBV5-1 and TRBJ2-1): KAGVTQTPRYLIKTRGQQVTLSCSPISGHRSVSWYQQTPGQGLQFLFEYFSETQRNKGNFPGRFSGRQFSNSRSEMNVSTLELGDSALYLCASSLFLSGTGLDNEQFFGPGTRLTVL.

The chain employs TRBV6-1 and TRBJ2-3, with TRBD2 identical over 10 bases. Trimming at V came to 2 bases and at J to 7 bases, leaving 3 bases not matched to a gene. CDR1 and CDR2 (germline): MNHNS, SASEGT. The CDR3 has 14 residues. CDR3 nucleotide sequence: TGTGCCAGCAGTGAATCTAGCGGGAGAAATACGCAGTATTTT. As protein: CASSESSGRNTQYF.

This clone turned up a few times. A read error may be the cause here, since a much bigger clone is one base away. The chain links TRBV12-3 or TRBV12-4 to TRBJ1-4, with 8 nucleotides matching TRBD1. This CDR3 comprises 15 residues. In DNA, the CDR3 is TGTGCCAGCAGCACTCGCACAGGGGGGGGGGAAAAACTGCTTTTT. The encoded protein is CASSTRTGGGEKLLF.